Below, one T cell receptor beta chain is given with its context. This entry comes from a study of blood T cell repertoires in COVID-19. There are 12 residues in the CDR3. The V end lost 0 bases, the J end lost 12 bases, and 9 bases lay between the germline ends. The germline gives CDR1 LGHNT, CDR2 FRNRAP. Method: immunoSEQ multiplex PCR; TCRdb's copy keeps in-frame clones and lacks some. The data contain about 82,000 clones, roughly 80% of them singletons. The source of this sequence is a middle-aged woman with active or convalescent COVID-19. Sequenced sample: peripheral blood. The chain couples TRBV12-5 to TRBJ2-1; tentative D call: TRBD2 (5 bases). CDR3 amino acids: CASGLVPGSQFF. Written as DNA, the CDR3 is TGTGCTAGTGGTTTGGTGCCGGGATCGCAGTTCTTC.